The rows below give T cell receptor beta chains drawn from one sample of a study of a mutant IDH1 vaccine in newly diagnosed glioma. Which antigens these TCRs recognize remains unknown. Method: immunoSEQ multiplex PCR; TCRdb's copy keeps in-frame clones and lacks some. The sample shows tens of thousands of clones, about four fifths of them seen only once. Sequences were derived from PBMCs, sampled from a glioma patient whose treatment included an IDH1 peptide vaccine. These receptors all come from a man over 45 with glioma. CDR3s include the opening cysteine and the closing phenylalanine or tryptophan. Each record gives: V gene, clone size, J gene, D gene, CDR3 protein, CDR3 DNA. A D gene is named only where the DNA matches it firmly. Only some rows state a clone size, as once, few, many or a class for expanded clones.

V: TRBV7-9; size: NA; J: TRBJ2-7; D: NA; CDR3: CASSNPRAPRSYEQYF; DNA: TGTGCCAGCAGCAACCCTCGGGCCCCTAGGTCCTACGAGCAGTACTTC
V: TRBV28; size: once; J: TRBJ2-2; D: TRBD1; CDR3: CASKTLRTGNTGELFF; DNA: TGTGCCAGCAAAACTCTCAGGACAGGGAACACCGGGGAGCTGTTTTTT
V: TRBV18; size: NA; J: TRBJ1-3; D: NA; CDR3: CASSEGAGNTIYF; DNA: TGTGCCAGCTCAGAGGGAGCTGGAAACACCATATATTTT
V: TRBV30; size: once; J: TRBJ2-2; D: NA; CDR3: CAWSVKRPSTGELFF; DNA: TGTGCCTGGAGTGTAAAAAGGCCCTCCACCGGGGAGCTGTTTTTT
V: TRBV7-8; size: NA; J: TRBJ2-2; D: NA; CDR3: CASSLAGVAGELFF; DNA: TGTGCCAGCAGCTTAGCTGGTGTCGCCGGGGAGCTGTTTTTT
V: TRBV18; size: once; J: TRBJ1-5; D: NA; CDR3: CASSPGIYSNQPQHF; DNA: TGTGCCAGCTCACCCGGGATTTATAGCAATCAGCCCCAGCATTTT
V: TRBV19; size: NA; J: TRBJ2-7; D: NA; CDR3: CASRSQGATAEQYF; DNA: TGTGCCAGTAGAAGCCAAGGGGCCACGGCCGAGCAGTACTTC
V: TRBV6-5; size: NA; J: TRBJ2-5; D: NA; CDR3: CASSRRGTQYF; DNA: TGTGCCAGCAGTCGCCGCGGGACCCAGTACTTC
V: TRBV13; size: NA; J: TRBJ2-7; D: TRBD1; CDR3: CASRFRDSSLYEQYF; DNA: TGTGCCAGCAGGTTCCGGGACAGCAGCCTCTACGAGCAGTACTTC
V: TRBV5-1; size: NA; J: TRBJ2-2; D: NA; CDR3: CASSLRQGRTGELFF; DNA: TGCGCCAGCAGCTTGCGGCAGGGCCGCACCGGGGAGCTGTTTTTT
V: TRBV27; size: once; J: TRBJ1-3; D: NA; CDR3: CASSPGWGTGNTIYF; DNA: TGTGCCAGCAGTCCCGGTTGGGGGACTGGAAACACCATATATTTT
V: TRBV13; size: once; J: TRBJ2-3; D: NA; CDR3: CASSTRQRDTQYF; DNA: TGTGCCAGCAGCACCCGACAGAGAGATACGCAGTATTTT
V: TRBV6-1; size: NA; J: TRBJ2-1; D: TRBD1; CDR3: CASSEGQGASFF; DNA: TGTGCCAGCAGTGAGGGACAGGGGGCTTCGTTCTTC
V: TRBV6-5; size: NA; J: TRBJ1-5; D: NA; CDR3: CASARGSNQPQHF; DNA: TGTGCCAGCGCCCGGGGGAGCAATCAGCCCCAGCATTTT
V: TRBV2; size: NA; J: TRBJ2-7; D: NA; CDR3: CASSQPTRALTYEQYF; DNA: TGTGCCAGCAGTCAACCGACAAGGGCGCTGACCTACGAGCAGTACTTC
V: TRBV7-2; size: NA; J: TRBJ1-5; D: NA; CDR3: CASSKPGDSNQPQHF; DNA: TGTGCCAGCTCAAAGCCGGGGGATAGCAATCAGCCCCAGCATTTT
V: TRBV18; size: NA; J: TRBJ2-7; D: NA; CDR3: CASSPSREAYEQYF; DNA: TGTGCCAGCTCACCGAGCAGGGAGGCCTACGAGCAGTACTTC
V: TRBV5-5; size: NA; J: TRBJ1-6; D: TRBD1; CDR3: CASSPTGTAVSPLHF; DNA: TGTGCCAGCAGCCCCACCGGGACAGCTGTCTCACCCCTCCACTTT
V: TRBV6-6; size: NA; J: TRBJ1-5; D: NA; CDR3: CASSRGGEGNQPQHF; DNA: TGTGCCAGCAGTCGGGGGGGGGAAGGCAATCAGCCCCAGCATTTT
V: TRBV4-2; size: NA; J: TRBJ1-1; D: TRBD1; CDR3: CASSQHTGTGNTEAFF; DNA: TGTGCCAGCAGCCAACATACCGGGACAGGGAACACTGAAGCTTTCTTT
V: TRBV30; size: NA; J: TRBJ2-1; D: TRBD2; CDR3: CAWRTAGWSSYNEQFF; DNA: TGTGCCTGGAGAACAGCGGGGTGGAGCTCCTACAATGAGCAGTTCTTC
V: TRBV19; size: once; J: TRBJ1-2; D: TRBD1; CDR3: CASSIDRANGYTF; DNA: TGTGCCAGTAGTATCGACAGGGCCAATGGCTACACCTTC
V: TRBV7-9; size: NA; J: TRBJ2-2; D: TRBD1; CDR3: CASSHRQGADTGELFF; DNA: TGTGCCAGCAGCCACCGACAGGGGGCGGACACCGGGGAGCTGTTTTTT
V: TRBV28; size: NA; J: TRBJ1-2; D: NA; CDR3: CASSTGTLRYGYTF; DNA: TGTGCCAGCTCTACCGGGACACTACGCTATGGCTACACCTTC
V: TRBV9; size: once; J: TRBJ1-3; D: NA; CDR3: CASSVASSGSGNTIYF; DNA: TGTGCCAGCAGCGTAGCTTCATCAGGGTCAGGAAACACCATATATTTT
V: TRBV5-4; size: NA; J: TRBJ2-7; D: NA; CDR3: CASSSGQHYEQYF; DNA: TGTGCCAGCAGTTCGGGACAACACTACGAGCAGTACTTC
V: TRBV5-8; size: NA; J: TRBJ1-5; D: NA; CDR3: CASSWRDQSNQPQHF; DNA: TGTGCCAGCAGCTGGAGAGACCAAAGCAATCAGCCCCAGCATTTT
V: TRBV9; size: NA; J: TRBJ2-3; D: TRBD2; CDR3: CASSVDEGGLAGTDTQYF; DNA: TGTGCCAGCAGCGTAGATGAGGGGGGACTAGCGGGAACAGATACGCAGTATTTT
V: TRBV28; size: NA; J: TRBJ2-3; D: NA; CDR3: CASSLTYTDTQYF; DNA: TGTGCCAGCAGTTTGACTTACACAGATACGCAGTATTTT
V: TRBV11-1; size: NA; J: TRBJ2-2; D: TRBD1; CDR3: CASIGTGGANGELFF; DNA: TGTGCCAGCATCGGGACAGGGGGCGCAAACGGGGAGCTGTTTTTT
V: TRBV6-5; size: NA; J: TRBJ1-2; D: NA; CDR3: CASSTAGGVDYGYTF; DNA: TGTGCCAGCAGTACCGCCGGAGGGGTTGACTATGGCTACACCTTC
V: TRBV6-1; size: NA; J: TRBJ1-5; D: TRBD1; CDR3: CASSRTGDVNQPQHF; DNA: TGTGCCAGCAGTAGGACAGGGGACGTCAATCAGCCCCAGCATTTT
V: TRBV4-1; size: NA; J: TRBJ2-2; D: NA; CDR3: CASSQDPQGIRELFF; DNA: TGCGCCAGCAGCCAAGATCCCCAGGGAATCAGGGAGCTGTTTTTT
V: TRBV10-3; size: NA; J: TRBJ1-6; D: NA; CDR3: CAISGRQDNSPLHF; DNA: TGTGCCATCAGTGGTAGACAGGACAATTCACCCCTCCACTTT
V: TRBV11-3; size: NA; J: TRBJ2-5; D: TRBD2; CDR3: CASSFTSDMIETQYF; DNA: TGTGCCAGCAGCTTCACTAGCGACATGATAGAGACCCAGTACTTC
V: TRBV6-5; size: NA; J: TRBJ1-4; D: NA; CDR3: CASGEATNEKLFF; DNA: TGTGCCAGCGGTGAAGCAACTAATGAAAAACTGTTTTTT
V: TRBV30; size: once; J: TRBJ1-2; D: NA; CDR3: CAWSVRAEAGYTF; DNA: TGTGCCTGGAGTGTAAGGGCCGAAGCTGGCTACACCTTC
V: TRBV5-4; size: NA; J: TRBJ2-5; D: TRBD1; CDR3: CATQGVQETQYF; DNA: TGTGCCACGCAGGGGGTCCAAGAGACCCAGTACTTC
V: TRBV27; size: NA; J: TRBJ1-4; D: NA; CDR3: CASRGSNNEKLFF; DNA: TGTGCCAGCAGGGGAAGTAATAATGAAAAACTGTTTTTT
V: TRBV10-3; size: NA; J: TRBJ1-5; D: NA; CDR3: CAISGGTRGQPQHF; DNA: TGTGCCATCAGTGGAGGGACCCGGGGTCAGCCCCAGCATTTT
V: TRBV28; size: NA; J: TRBJ1-2; D: NA; CDR3: CASSSGGGGYGYTF; DNA: TGTGCCAGCAGCTCTGGGGGGGGCGGCTATGGCTACACCTTC
V: TRBV4-3; size: once; J: TRBJ2-1; D: TRBD2; CDR3: CASSQGGENEQFF; DNA: TGCGCCAGCAGCCAGGGAGGGGAAAACGAGCAGTTCTTC